This TCR beta chain is drawn from a study of T cells in Graves' hyperthyroidism and ophthalmopathy. Diagnostic decisions used clinical symptoms, serum thyroxine and TRAb, thyroid ultrasound and orbital computed tomography. Drawn at first hyperthyroidism diagnosis, the blood sample preceded any ophthalmopathy symptoms. Trimming shortened V by 5 bases and J by 0 bases, and 12 bases separated the two germline ends. The CDR3 is 15 amino acids. Germline V CDR1 and CDR2: SGHVS, FQNEAQ. TCR beta CDR3 regions were amplified from RNA. TCR CDR3 underwent first-round RT-PCR with the HTBI primer set. Using its own MiXCR run on the multiplex PCR reads, TCRdb lists one record per CDR3 protein. The sample consists of roughly 150,000 distinct CDR3 sequences, over 7.5% of them appearing once. Study findings and constraints: Ophthalmopathy prediction by the model preceded onset by a median roughly 6.3 months. Most clonotypes expanded in thyroid above 0.001 were likewise present in blood.

This clonotype was counted ten times or more. Its matching antigen is unknown. The chain carries TRBV7-8 and TRBJ2-3; the D is unclear. The clonotype was recovered from a woman younger than 30 with Graves' hyperthyroidism that later progressed to Graves' ophthalmopathy. Material for sequencing was blood. This CDR3 reads CASSPPEESTDTQYF. In DNA form, the CDR3 reads TGTGCCAGCAGCCCTCCAGAGGAAAGCACAGATACGCAGTATTTT.